The 11 T cell receptor beta chains below come from one sample, sequenced in a study of response to subunit inactivated influenza vaccine. Each CDR3 protein is one row after TCRdb ran MiXCR on the RT-PCR reads. Of 500,000 or so distinct CDR3 sequences in the sample, 11% were seen once. Source: PBMCs from blood, taken roughly 47 days after vaccination. Receptors originate from a man aged 45 to 65 who received an inactivated influenza vaccine.

This clonotype was seen only a few times. CDR3 region: CASSPAQGGNTIYF. The CDR3 bases are TGTGCCAGCTCACCTGCTCAAGGTGGAAACACCATATATTTT. The chain is built from TRBV18 and TRBJ1-3, with D unresolved. Looked up from germline, CDR1 is KGHSH and CDR2 is LQKENI. V shed 3 bases and J shed 3 bases, with 9 bases lying between them. There are 14 residues in the CDR3.

This rearrangement joins TRBV4-2 to TRBJ1-1; 8 bases map to TRBD1. Looked up from germline, CDR1 is LGHNA and CDR2 is YNFKEQ. The CDR3 has 17 amino acids. V shed 4 bases and J 3 bases; nucleotides not matched to a gene: 13. CDR3 DNA: TGTGCCAGCAGCCCTTCAGAGGCAGGGGGCTTCTACACTGAAGCTTTCTTT. Residues: CASSPSEAGGFYTEAFF.

The chain has TRBV7-9 and TRBJ2-3; TRBD2 agrees at 10 bases. CDR3 size: 14 residues. The V and J ends lost 5 bases and 5 bases, in that order; junction bases with no gene match: 4. Germline CDR1 reads SEHNR; CDR2 reads FQNEAQ (reference sequence). The CDR3 DNA reads TGTGCCAGCAGCCCTAGCGGGGGCATAGATACGCAGTATTTT. Translation gives CASSPSGGIDTQYF. Full variable domain (outside the CDR3, taken from reference TRBV7-9 and TRBJ2-3): DTGVSQNPRHKITKRGQNVTFRCDPISEHNRLYWYRQTLGQGPEFLTYFQNEAQLEKSRLLSDRFSAERPKGSFSTLEIQRTEQGDSAMYLCASSPSGGIDTQYFGPGTRLTVL.

This clonotype came up a few times. The CDR3 DNA sequence: TGCAGTGCCAGGACAGGGTTCAATCAGCCCCAGCATTTT. Encoded protein: CSARTGFNQPQHF. This sequence joins TRBV20-1 and TRBJ1-5, with 8 bases fitting TRBD1. V was pared by 6 bases and J by 3 bases, with 4 bases of the junction left unmatched. This CDR3 spans 13 amino acids. Germline V gene lookup returns CDR1 DFQATT and CDR2 SNEGSKA (reference sequence).

V usage is TRBV6-1 and J usage is TRBJ2-1, with D possibly TRBD2 on 5 matching bases. Looked up from germline, CDR1 is MNHNS and CDR2 is SASEGT. V was clipped by 3 bases and J by 3 bases, with 9 bases between them. The CDR3 runs to 14 residues. CDR3 DNA sequence: TGTGCCAGCAGTGACCTACGGGGCTACAATGAGCAGTTCTTC. This sequence encodes CASSDLRGYNEQFF.

In its sample, this clonotype was seen a few times. The chain joins TRBV20-1 to TRBJ2-5; the D is unclear. There are 13 residues in the CDR3. The germline V and J ends were trimmed by 4 bases and 5 bases, with 14 bases remaining between them. Germline CDR1 reads DFQATT; CDR2 reads SNEGSKA (reference sequence). This CDR3 is CSAKKDGPETQYF. The CDR3 region has the DNA TGCAGTGCTAAAAAGGACGGTCCCGAGACCCAGTACTTC.

In regard to this clonotype: As the CDR3 is not closed by the conserved phenylalanine or tryptophan, this likely results from a read error. The DNA is left out, because the CDR3 cannot be placed on it with certainty; the CDR3 is given as TCRdb lists it. The gene calls are TRBV2 and TRBJ2-5; TRBD2 is the table's D call and was not checked against the DNA. The germline CDR1 and CDR2 sequences are SNHLY and FYNNEI. The CDR3 has 12 amino acids, counting both end residues. The CDR3 here is CASSENSGTAGI.

The chain links TRBV27 to TRBJ2-1; TRBD2 is a possible D gene (6 bases). V was pared by 4 bases and J by 10 bases, with 20 bases between. CDR1 and CDR2 (germline): MNHEY, SMNVEV (reference sequence). This CDR3 is built from 15 residues. CDR3 loop: CASSSPSRSAGEQFF. CDR3 sequence (DNA): TGTGCCAGCAGTTCCCCTAGCCGGAGTGCGGGAGAGCAGTTCTTC.

In its sample, this clonotype was seen many times. This chain uses TRBV5-1 with TRBJ2-5; tentatively, D is TRBD1 (6 bases). V lost 0 bases and J lost 0, with 9 bases in between. The germline V gene encodes CDR1 SGHRS and CDR2 YFSETQ. CDR3 length equals 15 residues. This CDR3 reads CASSLGTVYQETQYF. The CDR3 nucleotides are TGCGCCAGCAGCTTGGGGACAGTGTACCAAGAGACCCAGTACTTC.

This clonotype has just a few counts. The rearrangement joins TRBV15 to TRBJ2-3; D not certain. Germline V gives CDR1 LNHNV, CDR2 YYDKDF (reference sequence). V was clipped by 1 base and J by 4 bases, with 9 bases between them. This CDR3 comprises 14 residues. CDR3: CATSRATLPDTQYF. As DNA, the CDR3 is TGTGCCACCAGCAGAGCTACCCTCCCAGATACGCAGTATTTT.

This clonotype was recorded at least ten times. V and J are TRBV24-1 and TRBJ2-1, with D possibly matching TRBD2 (5 bases). V dropped 4 bases and J dropped 7 bases, with 13 bases sitting between them. CDR1 is KGHDR and CDR2 is SFDVKD in the germline V gene. CDR3 length: 14 amino acids. CDR3 amino acids: CATSDSRVRNEQFF. CDR3 nucleotide sequence: TGTGCCACCAGTGACTCGCGGGTGAGGAATGAGCAGTTCTTC.